Below, one T cell receptor (beta chain) is given with its context. Its antigen target is currently unknown. No base qualities exist here, and no much larger clone lies one base off it. TCRbeta CDR3 regions were amplified from genomic DNA using the immunoSEQ Assay, a bias-controlled multiplex PCR. The paper's data handling went like this. Nucleated cell counts per sample were estimated from amplification of reference gene primers within the assay. To quantify the absolute abundance of each unique TCRbeta CDR3 rearrangement, sequence reads were collapsed and filtered. For each sample, productive Simpson clonality was calculated as the square root of Simpson's diversity index over productive rearrangements. TCRdb took over this immuneACCESS table, retaining in-frame rearrangements with V and J assigned. Such tables are incomplete; in checked studies, under half of the missing clones stem from an unresolved V gene, and the remainder is unexplained. V, J and clone size are those of that table, while D and trimming were read from the DNA. The table for this sample lists some 260,000 clones; 88% of them were counted only once. Roughly 6% of the sample goes to the ten largest clones.

The sample originates from a study of blood T cell repertoires in COVID-19 (dated by TCRdb to 2019 to 2021). With regard to the full study: The collaborator samples originated in the United States, Italy and Spain and spanned the acute and convalescent phases of COVID-19. The prospective study material was composed of cDNA or gDNA derived from T cells, B-cell-depleted T cells, or PBMCs. Subjects who had been exposed to COVID-19, were actively infected with it, or had recovered from it provided the deeply sampled blood TCRbeta repertoires that made up the dataset. The repertoires were released in a freely available public database intended as a resource for research on the immune response to SARS-CoV-2. The samples were drawn from the first 160 participants of the ongoing ImmuneRACE study and from roughly 1,300 subjects provided by 6 global collaborators. A de-identified subject ID, COVID-19 status, age in years and sex were almost always included in the sample metadata. Where HLA class I and class II types were available, the types were taken from metadata supplied by the sample provider, not from assay-based typing. Overall study outcomes, separate from this receptor: The quantity of clinical and demographic metadata differed by source and by participant and was supplied without curation.

One collaborating source in Seattle enrolled patients during active infection and followed them longitudinally through the course of disease. Collaborating institutions collected whole blood in K2EDTA tubes following their own protocols. For TCRbeta analysis, collaborators shipped samples in one of three forms: frozen whole blood, isolated PBMCs, or DNA extracted from either of those sample types. V is reduced by 2 bases and J by 1 base, leaving a spacing of 11 bases between them. CDR1 and CDR2 were assigned from the germline V gene (reference sequence) as MNHNY and SVGAGI. Spanning cysteine to phenylalanine, the CDR3 consists of 15 amino acids. CDR3 DNA only is kept here, 45 bases in frame from base 1.

The specimen was peripheral blood. The sequence links TRBV6-6 to TRBJ1-1, with the D segment identity uncertain. The receptor comes from a woman in her thirties with COVID-19, enrolled during active disease. The CDR3 protein: CASSYTAIQNTEAFF. The sequenced DNA: TGTGCCAGCAGTTACACAGCCATACAGAACACTGAAGCTTTCTTT.